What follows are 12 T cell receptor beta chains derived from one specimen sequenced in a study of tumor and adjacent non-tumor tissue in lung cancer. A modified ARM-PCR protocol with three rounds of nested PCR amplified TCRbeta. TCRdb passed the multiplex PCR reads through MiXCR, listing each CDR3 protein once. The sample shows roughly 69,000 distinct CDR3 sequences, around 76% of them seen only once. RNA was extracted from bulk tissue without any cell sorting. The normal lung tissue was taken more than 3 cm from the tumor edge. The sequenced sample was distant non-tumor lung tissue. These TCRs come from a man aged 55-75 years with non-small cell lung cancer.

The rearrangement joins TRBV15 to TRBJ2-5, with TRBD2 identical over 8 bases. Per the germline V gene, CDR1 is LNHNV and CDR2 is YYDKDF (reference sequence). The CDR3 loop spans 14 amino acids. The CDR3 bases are TGTACCGCCAGCGAAGCGGGAGTGGGAAAGACCCAGTACTTC. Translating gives CTASEAGVGKTQYF.

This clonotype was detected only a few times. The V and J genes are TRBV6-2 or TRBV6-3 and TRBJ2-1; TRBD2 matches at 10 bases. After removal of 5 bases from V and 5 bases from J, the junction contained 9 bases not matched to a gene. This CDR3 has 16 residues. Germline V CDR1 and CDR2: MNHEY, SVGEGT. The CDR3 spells CASSARTSGEDNEQFF. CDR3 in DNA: TGTGCCAGCAGTGCTCGGACTAGCGGAGAAGACAATGAGCAGTTCTTC.

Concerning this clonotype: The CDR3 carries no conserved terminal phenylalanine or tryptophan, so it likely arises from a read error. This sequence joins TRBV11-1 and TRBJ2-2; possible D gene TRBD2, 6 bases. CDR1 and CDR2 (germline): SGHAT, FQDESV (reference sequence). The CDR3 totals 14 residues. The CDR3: CVSSYTSGAGGLFY. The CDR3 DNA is TGTGTCAGCAGCTATACTAGTGGCGCCGGGGGGCTGTTTTAT.

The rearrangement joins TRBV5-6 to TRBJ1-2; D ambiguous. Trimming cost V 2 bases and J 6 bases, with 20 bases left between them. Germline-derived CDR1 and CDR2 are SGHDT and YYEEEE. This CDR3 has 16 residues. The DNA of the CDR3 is TGTGCCAGCAGCTTTTTCGGAGAGGCCCATCGCCATGGCTACACCTTC. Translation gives CASSFFGEAHRHGYTF.

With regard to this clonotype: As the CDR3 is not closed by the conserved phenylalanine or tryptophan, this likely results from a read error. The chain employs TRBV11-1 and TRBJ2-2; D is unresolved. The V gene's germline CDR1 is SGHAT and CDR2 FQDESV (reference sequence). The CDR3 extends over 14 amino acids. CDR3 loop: CVNSYTSGTGELFS. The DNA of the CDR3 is TGTGTCAACAGCTATACCAGTGGCACCGGGGAGCTGTTTTCT.

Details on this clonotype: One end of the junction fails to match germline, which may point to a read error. CDR3 protein: CASSWPARQCKGNTEAFF. In DNA, the CDR3 is TGTGCCAGCAGCTGGCCGGCCAGACAGTGTAAGGGGAACACCGAAGCTTTCTTT. The chain couples TRBV5-4 to TRBJ1-1; TRBD1 is a possible D gene (5 bases). Germline V CDR1 and CDR2: SGHNT, YYREEE (reference sequence). The CDR3 totals 18 residues.

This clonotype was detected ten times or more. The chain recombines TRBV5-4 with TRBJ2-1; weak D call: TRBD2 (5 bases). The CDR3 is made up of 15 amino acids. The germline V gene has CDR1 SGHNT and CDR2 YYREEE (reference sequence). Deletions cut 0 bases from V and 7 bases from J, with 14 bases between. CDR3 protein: CASSLANLAGNEQFF. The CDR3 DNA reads TGTGCCAGCAGCTTGGCGAACCTAGCCGGAAATGAGCAGTTCTTC.

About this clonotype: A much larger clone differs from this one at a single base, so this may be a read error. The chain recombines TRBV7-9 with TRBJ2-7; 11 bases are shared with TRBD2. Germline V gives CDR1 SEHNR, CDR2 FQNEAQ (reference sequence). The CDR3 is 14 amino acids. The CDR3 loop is CASSLSGRAYERYF. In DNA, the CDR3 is TGTGCCAGCAGCCTTAGCGGGAGGGCGTACGAGCGGTACTTC.

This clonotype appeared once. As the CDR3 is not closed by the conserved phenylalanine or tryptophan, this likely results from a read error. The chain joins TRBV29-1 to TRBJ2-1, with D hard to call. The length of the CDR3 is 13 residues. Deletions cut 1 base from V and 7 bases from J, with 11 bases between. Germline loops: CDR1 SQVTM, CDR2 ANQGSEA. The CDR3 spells CSVEVWKTNEQFL. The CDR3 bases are TGCAGCGTTGAAGTTTGGAAAACTAATGAGCAGTTCTTA.

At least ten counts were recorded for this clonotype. As DNA, the CDR3 is TGCAGTGCTAGAGACCCGGCGGGGGGTATCAATCAGCCCCAGCATTTT. Its translation: CSARDPAGGINQPQHF. The V and J genes are TRBV20-1 and TRBJ1-5; possibly TRBD1 for D (5 bases). The CDR3 has 16 amino acids. Germline V CDR1 and CDR2: DFQATT, SNEGSKA (reference sequence). The V and J ends lost 0 bases and 3 bases respectively, with 15 bases between them.

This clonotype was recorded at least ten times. As DNA, the CDR3 is TGTGCCAGCAGTTCGACAGAGAACGGCTACACCTTC. Its protein product is CASSSTENGYTF. This chain connects TRBV6-5 to TRBJ1-2; tentatively, D is TRBD1 (5 bases). The length of the CDR3 is 12 residues. Trimming shortened V by 4 bases and J by 8 bases, and 11 bases separated the two germline ends. From germline, CDR1 is MNHEY and CDR2 SVGAGI.

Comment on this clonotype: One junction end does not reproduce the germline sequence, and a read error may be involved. For the CDR3, the DNA is TGTGCCAGCAGTTTACGAGCCACTAGCGGGGTCTACATTGAGCAGTTCTTC. It encodes CASSLRATSGVYIEQFF. The chain employs TRBV7-8 and TRBJ2-1; 10 bases are a match to TRBD2. The V gene's germline CDR1 is SGHVS and CDR2 FQNEAQ. The CDR3 extends over 17 amino acids.